The 5 T cell receptor beta chains below come from one sample, sequenced in a study of T cells after yellow fever vaccination (dated by TCRdb to between 2018 and 2020). To prepare the library, 5' RACE was applied. Sequencing instrument: Illumina NovaSeq 6000. TCRdb's own reprocessing of the public reads used fastp at Q25 and MiXCR and kept productive beta chains. For every CDR3 protein sequence, its rows merge into one entry that carries the most common genes and DNA. The sample table holds 150,000 to 200,000 distinct CDR3 sequences, of which roughly 9.6% were seen once. Around 34% of the sample rests with the top ten. The treatment or condition label, read with the paper, signifies: live attenuated yellow fever vaccine strain. This sample comprised CD8+ T cells sorted from PBMCs, obtained 15 days after the yellow fever booster vaccination. The receptors were gathered from a man aged 18-30 years who received the YFV17D yellow fever vaccine.

This clonotype turned up a few times. The rearrangement links TRBV6-5 to TRBJ1-6; no definite D call. This CDR3 contains 14 residues. V lost 2 bases and J 3 bases, leaving 5 bases between the germline ends. Germline-derived CDR1 and CDR2 are MNHEY and SVGAGI. CDR3 nucleotides: TGTGCCAGCAGTTACGACATCTATAATTCACCCCTCCACTTT. Translating gives CASSYDIYNSPLHF.

This chain uses TRBV4-1 with TRBJ2-1, with 16 nucleotides matching TRBD2. J lost 14 bases, V lost 4 bases, and 5 bases had no gene match. Germline values: CDR1 MGHRA, CDR2 YSYEKL. This CDR3 has 14 residues. CDR3 nucleotides: TGCGCCAGCAGCCCCGGGACTAGCGGGGGGGCCGAGTTCTTC. Amino acid sequence: CASSPGTSGGAEFF.

The rearrangement joins TRBV2 to TRBJ2-1; TRBD2 matches 9 bases. The V gene end was trimmed by 11 bases and the J gene end by 0 bases; junction bases not matched to a gene: 2. The CDR3 length is 13 residues. Per the germline V gene, CDR1 is SNHLY and CDR2 is FYNNEI. The CDR3 coding sequence is TGTGCCCAAGCGGGGGGCTCCTACAATGAGCAGTTCTTC. Residues: CAQAGGSYNEQFF.

V gene TRBV4-2 combines with J gene TRBJ2-5; 7 bases align to TRBD2. Germline loops: CDR1 LGHNA, CDR2 YNFKEQ. This CDR3 region has 16 residues. The V and J ends lost 2 bases and 3 bases, in that order; junction bases with no gene match: 9. CDR3 DNA sequence: TGTGCCAGCAGCCAATATTTCGGGGGGAGCGAAGAGACCCAGTACTTC. It translates to CASSQYFGGSEETQYF.

Worth noting for this clonotype: Possible read error: a much larger clone is one base away. This rearrangement joins TRBV5-1 to TRBJ2-2; 8 bases line up with TRBD2. The CDR3 loop spans 16 amino acids. The germline V gene encodes CDR1 SGHRS and CDR2 YFSETQ. CDR3 amino acids: CASSLARGGPTGELIF. The CDR3 DNA follows: TGCGCCAGCAGCTTGGCTCGCGGGGGGCCTACCGGGGAGCTGATTTTT.